Listed below are T cell receptor beta chains from one sample, sequenced in a study of identical twins. One entry per CDR3 protein results from TCRdb running MiXCR on the 5' RACE reads. Of roughly 540,000 distinct CDR3 sequences listed, about 20% are singletons. These records were also assigned to another study, of T cells expressing NK-cell markers.

Sample: CD4+ T cells sorted from blood. The receptors derive from a woman aged 18-35 years in good health. The CDR3 runs from the conserved cysteine through the conserved F or W. D genes are given only for firm matches. Some rows have no size entry. The others give once, few or many, or a class for an expanded clone.

clone size	J gene	V gene	D gene	CDR3 DNA	CDR3 protein
-	TRBJ2-3	TRBV10-3	-	TGTGCCATCGTCGGAGGGATGGGGGATACGCAGTATTTT	CAIVGGMGDTQYF
few	TRBJ1-6	TRBV7-2	-	TGTGCCAGCAGCTTAGCGCGGGGGGGAGATAATTCACCCCTCCACTTT	CASSLARGGDNSPLHF
-	TRBJ2-7	TRBV7-2	-	TGTGCCAGCAGCTTAGGCCTAGCGATCACCGAGCAGTACTTC	CASSLGLAITEQYF
-	TRBJ2-2	TRBV20-1	-	TGCAGTGCTAGGTCAGGGGCCGGGGAGCTGTTTTTT	CSARSGAGELFF
-	TRBJ2-1	TRBV5-6	-	TGTGCCAGCAGCTTCCGACAGATTAGCTCCTACAATGAGCAGTTCTTC	CASSFRQISSYNEQFF
-	TRBJ1-4	TRBV7-9	TRBD1	TGTGCCAGCAGTTTAGCAGGGGGGTCCCATGAAAAACTGTTTTTT	CASSLAGGSHEKLFF
-	TRBJ1-1	TRBV5-1	TRBD1	TGCGCCAGCAGCCTAGGGACAGCGAAGAACACTGAAGCTTTCTTT	CASSLGTAKNTEAFF
many	TRBJ1-5	TRBV12-3/TRBV12-4	-	TGTGCCAGCAGTTCCCAGGGGAATCAGCCCCAGCATTTT	CASSSQGNQPQHF
few	TRBJ2-1	TRBV12-3/TRBV12-4	-	TGTGCCAGCAGTTTCTACAACAATGAGCAGTTCTTC	CASSFYNNEQFF
few	TRBJ2-5	TRBV3-1	TRBD2	TGTGCCAGCAGCCAAGATCGGTTCGGCGGGGGGTTGGGGGAGACCCAGTACTTC	CASSQDRFGGGLGETQYF
many	TRBJ1-5	TRBV10-3	-	TGTGCCATCAGTGTTACAGGGCGGGATCAGCCCCAGCATTTT	CAISVTGRDQPQHF
few	TRBJ1-1	TRBV12-3/TRBV12-4	-	TGTGCCAGCACCTTTAACACTGAAGCTTTCTTT	CASTFNTEAFF
few	TRBJ2-4	TRBV5-1	TRBD1	TGCGCCAGCAGCTTGGCCAGGGGGACAGGGGGCGCAAGATACATTCAGTACTTC	CASSLARGTGGARYIQYF
-	TRBJ1-1	TRBV29-1	TRBD1	TGCAGCGTTGGCAGGGGGCCCCTGAACACTGAAGCTTTCTTT	CSVGRGPLNTEAFF
few	TRBJ1-1	TRBV6-1	TRBD1	TGTGCCAGCACCGCAGACAGGGGAACTGAAGCTTTCTTT	CASTADRGTEAFF
-	TRBJ1-5	TRBV6-2/TRBV6-3	TRBD1	TGTGCCAGCAGAAAGACAGGGGGTGGCAATCAGCCCCAGCATTTT	CASRKTGGGNQPQHF
few	TRBJ2-2	TRBV11-2	-	TGTGCCAGCAGCGGAGCATCAGGTGCCGCCGGGGAGCTGTTTTTT	CASSGASGAAGELFF
-	TRBJ1-4	TRBV10-3	-	TGTGCCATCAGGGGGGGCGGCGATGAAAAACTGTTTTTT	CAIRGGGDEKLFF
few	TRBJ2-1	TRBV30	-	TGTGCCTGGGCCCTTATACGGGACGCCTACAATGAGCAGTTCTTC	CAWALIRDAYNEQFF
-	TRBJ2-2	TRBV5-1	TRBD2	TGCGCCAGCAGCCCGAGGAACCTAGCGGGAACGAACACCGGGGAGCTGTTTTTT	CASSPRNLAGTNTGELFF
-	TRBJ2-5	TRBV6-5	-	TGTGCCAGCAGTTACGGATACAGCCAAGAGACCCAGTACTTC	CASSYGYSQETQYF
many	TRBJ2-7	TRBV25-1	-	TGTGCCAGCAGTGAAATGAGTCGGAACGAGCAGTACTTC	CASSEMSRNEQYF
few	TRBJ1-1	TRBV29-1	-	TGCAGCGTTACTGGGCTGAACACTGAAGCTTTCTTT	CSVTGLNTEAFF
few	TRBJ1-4	TRBV5-1	-	TGCGCCAGCGGCAGGGAACGGTTTGGTAATGAAAAACTGTTTTTT	CASGRERFGNEKLFF
-	TRBJ1-3	TRBV18	-	TGTGCCAGCTCACCGGCGGACATCGGAAACACCATATATTTT	CASSPADIGNTIYF
few	TRBJ2-3	TRBV18	-	TGTGCCAGCTCACTTTCAAGCAGGGATACGCAGTATTTT	CASSLSSRDTQYF
many	TRBJ2-1	TRBV7-2	-	TGTGCCAGCAGCTTACGGGGGAGTTCCTACAATGAGCAGTTCTTC	CASSLRGSSYNEQFF
-	TRBJ2-7	TRBV20-1	TRBD1	TGCAGTGCTAGAGATTACCGACAGGGTAACTCCTACGAGCAGTACTTC	CSARDYRQGNSYEQYF
many	TRBJ1-1	TRBV20-1	-	TGCAGCCCCGGGTCGGGACGGACTGAAGCTTTCTTT	CSPGSGRTEAFF
few	TRBJ2-5	TRBV12-3/TRBV12-4	TRBD1	TGTGCCAGCAGTCGATACTCCGGGACAGGGACCCAGTACTTC	CASSRYSGTGTQYF
few	TRBJ2-3	TRBV20-1	-	TGCAGTGCTTTAGGGACCGACAACACAGATACGCAGTATTTT	CSALGTDNTDTQYF
many	TRBJ2-1	TRBV28	-	TGTGCCAGCCGAGGCGGACGAAGCTCCTACAATGAGCAGTTCTTC	CASRGGRSSYNEQFF
-	TRBJ1-6	TRBV7-6	-	TGTGCCAGCAAGCCCGCCCATAATTCACCCCTCCACTTT	CASKPAHNSPLHF
many	TRBJ2-5	TRBV5-1	TRBD1	TGCGCCAGCAGCCCGGGGACAGGGAGGGAGGAGACCCAGTACTTC	CASSPGTGREETQYF
-	TRBJ2-1	TRBV20-1	-	TGCAGTGCTAGAGATAAACCCAAGACCCTCTCCTACAATGAGCAGTTCTTC	CSARDKPKTLSYNEQFF
few	TRBJ2-7	TRBV11-1	TRBD2	TGTGCCAGCAGCTTAGAATCGACTAGCGATCTCCTAAACTCCTACGAGCAGTACTTC	CASSLESTSDLLNSYEQYF
few	TRBJ1-1	TRBV12-3/TRBV12-4	-	TGTGCCAGCAGTTTAGCGCGGTCGTGGAGCACTGAAGCTTTCTTT	CASSLARSWSTEAFF
-	TRBJ1-4	TRBV2	-	TGTGCCAGCAGTAGTGAAAAACTGTTTTTT	CASSSEKLFF